The 3 T cell receptor beta chains listed next were all sequenced from one sample in a study of CD8+ T cells in alopecia areata. Following RNA extraction, reverse transcription yielded cDNA that acted as the sequencing template. Only in-frame clones appear in the TCRdb table, and some are missing; sequencing was by immunoSEQ multiplex PCR. The sample holds about 250,000 clones, 67% seen once. The input for sequencing was CD4+ T cells sorted from blood, taken at week 0. Every receptor here comes from a human donor with alopecia areata.

This clone was found once. The chain uses TRBV6-5 and TRBJ1-6; D is undetermined. Trimming left V 2 bases short and J 6 bases short, with 14 bases between. Germline V gene lookup returns CDR1 MNHEY and CDR2 SVGAGI. This CDR3 is built from 16 residues. The CDR3 nucleotides read TGTGCCAGCAGTTACAGATTGGGATTGGGTAATTCACCCCTCCACTTT. This gives the protein CASSYRLGLGNSPLHF.

The J gene is TRBJ2-4, the V gene TRBV25-1; 7 bases match TRBD2. The V gene end was trimmed by 3 bases and the J gene end by 8 bases; junction bases not matched to a gene: 10. The CDR3 covers 15 residues. Germline V gene lookup returns CDR1 MGHDK and CDR2 SYGVNS. The CDR3 sequence: CASSEYGAGTYIQYF. The CDR3 nucleotides read TGTGCCAGCAGTGAGTATGGAGCGGGGACGTACATTCAGTACTTC.

The chain recombines TRBV6-5 with TRBJ2-1; tentative D call: TRBD2 (5 bases). The CDR3 extends over 14 amino acids. The germline V and J ends were trimmed by 5 bases and 6 bases, with 14 bases remaining between them. Germline lookup yields CDR1 MNHEY and CDR2 SVGAGI. The chain's CDR3 is CASSPRGTFNEQFF. The CDR3 nucleotides read TGTGCCAGCAGTCCTCGGGGTACCTTCAATGAGCAGTTCTTC.